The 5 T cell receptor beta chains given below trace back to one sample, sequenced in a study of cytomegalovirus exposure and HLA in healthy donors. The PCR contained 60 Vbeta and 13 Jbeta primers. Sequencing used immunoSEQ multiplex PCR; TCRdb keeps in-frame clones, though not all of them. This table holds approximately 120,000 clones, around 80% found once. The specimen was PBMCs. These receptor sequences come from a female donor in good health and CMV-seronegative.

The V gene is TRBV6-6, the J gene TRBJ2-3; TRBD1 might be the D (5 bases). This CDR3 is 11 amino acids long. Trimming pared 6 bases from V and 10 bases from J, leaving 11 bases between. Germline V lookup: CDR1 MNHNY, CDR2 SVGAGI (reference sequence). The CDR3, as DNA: TGTGCCAGCAGAAACAGGTATTCGCAGTATTTT. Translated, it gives CASRNRYSQYF.

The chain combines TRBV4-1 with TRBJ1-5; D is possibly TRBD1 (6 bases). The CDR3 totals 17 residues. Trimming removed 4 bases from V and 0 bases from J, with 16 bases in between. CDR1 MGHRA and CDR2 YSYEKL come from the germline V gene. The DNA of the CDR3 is TGCGCCAGCAGCCCACTGACAGGTTCAAATAGCAATCAGCCCCAGCATTTT. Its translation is CASSPLTGSNSNQPQHF.

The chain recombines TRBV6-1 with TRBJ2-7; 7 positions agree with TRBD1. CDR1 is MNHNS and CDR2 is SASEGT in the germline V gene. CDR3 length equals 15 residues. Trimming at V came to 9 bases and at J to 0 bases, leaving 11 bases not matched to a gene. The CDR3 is CASQAAGTASYEQYF. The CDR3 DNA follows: TGTGCCAGTCAGGCAGCCGGGACAGCCTCCTACGAGCAGTACTTC.

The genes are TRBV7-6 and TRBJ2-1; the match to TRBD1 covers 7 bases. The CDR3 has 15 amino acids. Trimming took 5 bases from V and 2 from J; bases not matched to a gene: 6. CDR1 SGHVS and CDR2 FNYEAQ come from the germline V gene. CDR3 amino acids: CASSRRQGPYNEQFF. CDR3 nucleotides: TGTGCCAGCAGCCGGCGACAGGGACCCTACAATGAGCAGTTCTTC.

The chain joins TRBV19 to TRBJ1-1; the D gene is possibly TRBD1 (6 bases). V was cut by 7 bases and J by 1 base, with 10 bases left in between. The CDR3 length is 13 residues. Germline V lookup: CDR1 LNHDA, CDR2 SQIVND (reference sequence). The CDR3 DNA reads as TGTGCCAGTATCCCCAGGGGGAACACTGAAGCTTTCTTT. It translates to CASIPRGNTEAFF.